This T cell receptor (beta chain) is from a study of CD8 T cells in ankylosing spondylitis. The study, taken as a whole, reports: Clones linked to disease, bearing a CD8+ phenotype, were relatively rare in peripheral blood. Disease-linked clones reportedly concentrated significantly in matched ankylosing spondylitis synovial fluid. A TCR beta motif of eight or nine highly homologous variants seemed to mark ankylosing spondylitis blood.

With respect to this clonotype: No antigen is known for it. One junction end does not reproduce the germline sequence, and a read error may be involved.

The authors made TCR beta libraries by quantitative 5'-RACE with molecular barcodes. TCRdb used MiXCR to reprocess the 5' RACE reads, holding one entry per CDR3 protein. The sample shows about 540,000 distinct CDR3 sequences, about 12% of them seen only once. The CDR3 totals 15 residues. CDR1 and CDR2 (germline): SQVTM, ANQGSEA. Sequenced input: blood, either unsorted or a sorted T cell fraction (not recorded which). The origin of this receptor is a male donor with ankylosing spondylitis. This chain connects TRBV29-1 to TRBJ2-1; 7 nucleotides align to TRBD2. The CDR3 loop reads CSVKRELTGYSEQFF. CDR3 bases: TGCAGCGTGAAGCGGGAATTGACCGGATACAGTGAGCAGTTCTTC.